The clone carrying this TCR beta chain was found a few times. Its target is unknown. The CDR3 is 14 amino acids. V was clipped by 5 bases and J by 3 bases, with 8 bases between them. The germline CDR1 and CDR2 sequences are SGHTA and FQGTGA. TCRdb used MiXCR to reprocess the 5' RACE reads, holding one entry per CDR3 protein. The sample gives roughly 620,000 distinct CDR3 sequences, roughly 18% of which show up once; about 12% is in the top ten. This sample was taken from a study of T-cell memory formation after mild COVID-19. The wider study: The two donors had largely donor-specific TCR clusters. Study observations and caveats: Chiefly within CM and EM were the contracting CD4+ clones; CD8+ ones were within EMRA. Some responding clones appeared in pre-infection memory, suggesting cross-reactive memory joined. CD4+ bias marked clones expanding day 15 to 37, unlike balanced contracting clones.

The receptor was isolated from an adult woman who had mild COVID-19 (a few samples of this study predate the infection). Cell type and time point are not known. Sequenced sample: PBMCs or a T cell subset sorted from them (not recorded which). This chain joins TRBV7-3 and TRBJ2-6; D gene ambiguous. CDR3 protein: CASSTSLGANVLTF. The CDR3 DNA follows: TGTGCCAGCAGCACAAGCCTTGGGGCCAACGTCCTGACTTTC.